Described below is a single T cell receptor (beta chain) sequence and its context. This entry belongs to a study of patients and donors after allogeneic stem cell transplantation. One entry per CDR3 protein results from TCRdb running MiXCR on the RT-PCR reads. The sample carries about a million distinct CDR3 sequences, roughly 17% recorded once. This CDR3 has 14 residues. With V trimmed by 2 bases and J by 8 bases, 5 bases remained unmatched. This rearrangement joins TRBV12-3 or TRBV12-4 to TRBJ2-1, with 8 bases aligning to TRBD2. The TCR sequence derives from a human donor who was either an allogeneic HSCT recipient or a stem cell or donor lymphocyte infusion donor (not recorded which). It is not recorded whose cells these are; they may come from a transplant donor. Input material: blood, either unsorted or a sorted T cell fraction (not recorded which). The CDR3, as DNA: TGTGCCAGCAGTTTAAGGTCGACTAGCGATGAGCAGTTCTTC. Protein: CASSLRSTSDEQFF.